The 9 T cell receptor beta chains below were found in one sample sequenced in a study of T cell responses to AZD1222 COVID-19 vaccine. The method was immunoSEQ multiplex PCR; TCRdb's version includes in-frame clones alone and lacks a portion of them. The table has approximately 120,000 clones, approximately 89% seen once. The sequencing here drew on peripheral blood, taken 28 days after the second AZD1222 dose. The receptors were sampled from an adult who received the AZD1222 COVID-19 vaccine.

V usage is TRBV24-1 and J usage is TRBJ2-1; no clear D gene. Trimming took off 0 bases at V and 10 bases at J, with 6 bases between the two ends. This CDR3 contains 12 residues. Looked up from germline, CDR1 is KGHDR and CDR2 is SFDVKD. For the CDR3, the DNA is TGTGCCACCAGTGATTTGATCAGCGAGCAGTTCTTC. Its translation: CATSDLISEQFF.

The gene calls are TRBV5-6 and TRBJ1-1; 8 bases map to TRBD1. V lost 3 bases and J lost 5; bases outside the gene matches: 6. Germline V gene data show CDR1 as SGHDT and CDR2 as YYEEEE. This CDR3 has 14 residues. DNA of the CDR3: TGTGCCAGCAGCTCGACAGGGGTAGGGACTGAAGCTTTCTTT. This codes for CASSSTGVGTEAFF.

The chain links TRBV27 to TRBJ2-1, with TRBD2 matching 11 bases. V dropped 8 bases and J dropped 9; count of bases not matched to a gene: 15. CDR3 size: 16 residues. Germline assignment: CDR1 MNHEY and CDR2 SMNVEV (reference sequence). The CDR3 region has the DNA TGTGCCAGCCTTGAAACTAGCGGGAGTCGGGGCGGTGAGCAGTTCTTC. Amino acid sequence: CASLETSGSRGGEQFF.

This chain uses TRBV27 with TRBJ1-2, with 7 bases identical to TRBD1. The V segment lost 2 bases and the J segment 1 base; nucleotides outside the gene matches: 7. The germline V gene encodes CDR1 MNHEY and CDR2 SMNVEV (reference sequence). This CDR3 has 16 residues. The CDR3 DNA sequence: TGTGCCAGCAGTTTAGATTGGACAGGTTTTAACTATGGCTACACCTTC. It specifies CASSLDWTGFNYGYTF.

The gene calls are TRBV6-6 and TRBJ2-1; the match to TRBD2 covers 7 bases. Germline assignment: CDR1 MNHNY and CDR2 SVGAGI (reference sequence). J was trimmed by 0 bases and V by 6 bases; bases with no gene match: 5. CDR3 length equals 15 residues. The CDR3 protein is CASSFSGSSYNEQFF. Written as DNA, the CDR3 is TGTGCCAGCAGCTTTAGCGGGTCCTCCTACAATGAGCAGTTCTTC.

The chain carries TRBV7-9 and TRBJ2-1, with a weak D call TRBD2 (5 bases). Trimming stripped 7 bases from V and 0 bases from J, with 13 bases between. The germline gives CDR1 SEHNR, CDR2 FQNEAQ (reference sequence). The CDR3 is 15 amino acids. The CDR3 sequence: CASTLARSSYNEQFF. CDR3 DNA: TGTGCCAGCACTCTAGCCCGAAGCTCCTACAATGAGCAGTTCTTC.

The chain has TRBV6-5 and TRBJ2-7, with D perhaps TRBD1 (6 bases). Germline V gene sequence: CDR1 MNHEY, CDR2 SVGAGI. V lost 8 bases to trimming and J lost 4 bases, with 15 bases between them. This CDR3 is built from 13 residues. CDR3 amino acids: CASGGTGRYEQYF. The CDR3 DNA follows: TGTGCCAGCGGGGGAACAGGGCGGTACGAGCAGTACTTC.

This clone has only one observation. The V and J genes are TRBV3-1 (or the pseudogene TRBV3-2) and TRBJ2-2; D is possibly TRBD1 or TRBD2 (7 bases each). V was cut by 4 bases and J by 2 bases, with 14 bases left in between. This CDR3 is built from 16 residues. Germline V gene lookup returns CDR1 LGHDT and CDR2 YNNKEL (reference sequence). CDR3 amino acids: CASSPRGGTNTGELFF. The CDR3 DNA follows: TGTGCCAGCAGCCCCAGGGGGGGGACTAACACCGGGGAGCTGTTTTTT.

This clone was seen a single time. This chain uses TRBV10-3 with TRBJ2-1; 7 nucleotides match TRBD1. The junction had 10 bases not matched to a gene; V was cut back by 6 bases and J by 5 bases. This CDR3 has 15 residues. Germline CDR1 and CDR2: ENHRY and SYGVKD. CDR3 nucleotides: TGTGCCATCAGCCAACCCGGGACAGCAAACAATGAGCAGTTCTTC. Encoded protein: CAISQPGTANNEQFF.